Sequencing of this T cell receptor beta chain was carried out in a study of blood T cells in healthy people across ages. Concerning this clonotype: A read error may account for a junction end that differs from germline.

A J-beta primer mix and a sample-barcoded 5' primer were used in a second PCR of roughly 6 to 11 cycles. One entry per CDR3 protein results from TCRdb running MiXCR on the 5' RACE reads. The table includes about 1.7 million distinct CDR3 sequences, 28% detected once. Germline CDR1 is DFQATT and CDR2 is SNEGSKA (reference sequence). CDR3 length: 12 residues. This chain links TRBV20-1 with TRBJ2-5, with 11 bases that match TRBD2. The sequencing sample was made of blood. This TCR was sampled from a young woman in good health. The CDR3 region has the DNA TGCAGTGCTAGGGAGACTAGCGGGACCCCGTACTTC. Encoded protein: CSARETSGTPYF.